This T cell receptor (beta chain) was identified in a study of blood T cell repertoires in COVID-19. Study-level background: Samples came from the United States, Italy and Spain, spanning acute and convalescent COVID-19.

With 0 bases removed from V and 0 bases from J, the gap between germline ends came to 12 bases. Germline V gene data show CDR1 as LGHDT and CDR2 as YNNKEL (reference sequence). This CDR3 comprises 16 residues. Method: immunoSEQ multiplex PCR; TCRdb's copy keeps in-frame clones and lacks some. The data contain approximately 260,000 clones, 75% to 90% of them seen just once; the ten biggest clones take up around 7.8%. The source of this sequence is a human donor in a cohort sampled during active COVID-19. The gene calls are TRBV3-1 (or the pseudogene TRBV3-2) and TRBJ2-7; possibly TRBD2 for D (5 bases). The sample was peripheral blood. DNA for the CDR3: TGTGCCAGCAGCCAAGACTGGGGAGTGGACTCCTACGAGCAGTACTTC. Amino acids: CASSQDWGVDSYEQYF.